Presented here are 26 T cell receptor beta chains from one specimen sequenced in a study of cytomegalovirus exposure and HLA in healthy donors. 13 Jbeta primers and 60 Vbeta primers were used for the PCR. Assay: immunoSEQ multiplex PCR; the TCRdb copy retains only in-frame clones and omits some. The profile covers about 170,000 clones, with around 76% appearing a single time and about 1.9% taken by the ten largest. Sequencing input: PBMCs. These receptors came from a woman aged 25 to 39 in good health and CMV-seropositive.

The chain has TRBV29-1 and TRBJ1-1; possibly TRBD1 for D (5 bases). In germline, CDR1 is SQVTM, CDR2 ANQGSEA. V was cut by 7 bases and J by 7 bases, with 19 bases left in between. CDR3 length: 13 amino acids. The CDR3 here is CSGAPGIKNEAFF. Here the CDR3 DNA reads TGCAGCGGCGCCCCAGGGATAAAAAATGAAGCTTTCTTT. The variable domain in full, completed from reference TRBV29-1 and TRBJ1-1, reads SAVISQKPSRDICQRGTSLTIQCQVDSQVTMMFWYRQQPGQSLTLIATANQGSEATYESGFVIDKFPISRPNLTFSTLTVSNMSPEDSSIYLCSGAPGIKNEAFFGQGTRLTVV.

This clone was picked up a small number of times. This chain uses TRBV7-9 with TRBJ2-3; D perhaps matches TRBD1 (5 bases). The CDR3 covers 14 residues. Trimming took 5 bases from V and 4 from J, leaving 13 bases between them. CDR1 is SEHNR, CDR2 FQNEAQ, per germline (reference sequence). The CDR3 nucleotides read TGTGCCAGCAGCCAGGGATTAGGTGCAGATACGCAGTATTTT. Its translation is CASSQGLGADTQYF.

The chain links TRBV13 to TRBJ2-7; perhaps TRBD1 as D (5 bases). Trimming cost V 5 bases and J 5 bases, with 16 bases left between them. The CDR3 length is 14 residues. Per germline, CDR1 PRHDT and CDR2 FYEKMQ (reference sequence). The CDR3 bases are TGTGCCAGCAGCCAACGCATACGCAGGGACGAGCAGTACTTC. It specifies CASSQRIRRDEQYF.

The J gene is TRBJ1-1, the V gene TRBV5-4; possibly TRBD1 for D (5 bases). Germline CDR1 and CDR2: SGHNT and YYREEE (reference sequence). CDR3 length: 14 residues. V dropped 0 bases and J dropped 4 bases, with 10 bases sitting between them. The CDR3 DNA follows: TGTGCCAGCAGCTTGGTAGGGACTCCCACTGAAGCTTTCTTT. Its translation is CASSLVGTPTEAFF.

This sequence joins TRBV19 and TRBJ2-7; D might be TRBD2 (5 bases). Germline assignment: CDR1 LNHDA and CDR2 SQIVND (reference sequence). The CDR3 sequence is 13 residues long. CDR3 DNA: TGTGCTACTAAGGAGGCAGGCTCCTACGAGCAGTACTTC. It yields the protein CATKEAGSYEQYF.

The rearrangement joins TRBV7-6 to TRBJ1-2, with TRBD1 matching 7 bases. Germline values: CDR1 SGHVS, CDR2 FNYEAQ. V lost 1 base, J lost 1 base, and 6 bases stayed unmatched. The CDR3 has 16 amino acids. CDR3 DNA sequence: TGTGCCAGCAGCTTAGATGGAGGGGGCTATAACTATGGCTACACCTTC. Its protein product is CASSLDGGGYNYGYTF.

V is TRBV9 and J is TRBJ1-2, with 7 bases aligning to TRBD1. Germline V gene lookup returns CDR1 SGDLS and CDR2 YYNGEE. With 2 bases clipped from V and 0 bases from J, the junction kept 7 bases outside the gene matches. The length of the CDR3 is 16 residues. The CDR3 sequence: CASSVGSRGPNYGYTF. The CDR3 bases are TGTGCCAGCAGCGTTGGGTCGAGGGGGCCTAACTATGGCTACACCTTC.

The rearrangement links TRBV6-5 to TRBJ2-7; D is possibly TRBD2 (6 bases). The CDR3 has 14 amino acids. The V and J ends lost 7 bases and 2 bases respectively, with 15 bases between them. In germline, CDR1 is MNHEY, CDR2 SVGAGI. The CDR3 sequence is CASTVGGGTYEQYF. The DNA of the CDR3 is TGTGCCAGCACCGTTGGGGGAGGAACCTACGAGCAGTACTTC.

This clone has more than one count but fewer than ten. Distinct nucleotide sequences in the sample also encode this CDR3. CDR3 residues: CASSPRQGTYEQYF. The CDR3, as DNA: TGTGCCAGCAGCCCGCGACAGGGGACCTACGAGCAGTACTTC. This chain connects TRBV7-9 to TRBJ2-7; 8 bases are shared with TRBD1. V was clipped by 5 bases and J by 2 bases; unmatched bases: 5. The germline V gene encodes CDR1 SEHNR and CDR2 FQNEAQ (reference sequence). CDR3 length equals 14 residues.

In its sample, this clone was seen a few times. The chain couples TRBV6-6 to TRBJ2-6; 7 positions agree with TRBD1. The ends lost 2 bases at V and 4 bases at J; junction bases unmatched: 5. Germline CDR1 reads MNHNY; CDR2 reads SVGAGI (reference sequence). This CDR3 spans 16 amino acids. DNA of the CDR3: TGTGCCAGCAGTTACCCCACAGGGGCCGGGGCCAACGTCCTGACTTTC. This translates into CASSYPTGAGANVLTF.

The chain recombines TRBV30 with TRBJ1-5; 12 positions match TRBD1. Trimming at V came to 7 bases and at J to 5 bases, leaving 3 bases not matched to a gene. Germline V gives CDR1 GTSNPN, CDR2 SVGIG (reference sequence). The CDR3 extends over 13 amino acids. The CDR3 DNA reads TGTGCCTTGGGGACAGGGGGCGATCAGCCCCAGCATTTT. Amino acids: CALGTGGDQPQHF.

This sequence joins TRBV2 and TRBJ1-1; no reliable D call. The CDR3 consists of 14 residues. The germline gives CDR1 SNHLY, CDR2 FYNNEI. The V end was cut by 7 bases, the J end by 2 bases, with 14 bases between. CDR3 sequence (DNA): TGTGCCAGCACCCTAGTGTCTGCTAACACTGAAGCTTTCTTT. Its translation is CASTLVSANTEAFF.

The chain recombines TRBV27 with TRBJ2-1; D call uncertain. Germline assignment: CDR1 MNHEY and CDR2 SMNVEV (reference sequence). Trimming stripped 6 bases from V and 7 bases from J, with 10 bases between. This CDR3 spans 12 amino acids. The CDR3, as DNA: TGTGCCAGCAGCCAGACGGGTAATGAGCAGTTCTTC. Amino acids: CASSQTGNEQFF.

The V gene is TRBV6-5, the J gene TRBJ2-3, with no clear D. The V end lost 2 bases, the J end lost 0 bases, and 9 bases lay between the germline ends. The CDR3 totals 15 residues. Germline CDR1 and CDR2: MNHEY and SVGAGI. In DNA form, the CDR3 reads TGTGCCAGCAGTTACGCCGCTAGAAGCACAGATACGCAGTATTTT. Translated, it gives CASSYAARSTDTQYF.

On this clone: The sample has other DNA sequences that encode this CDR3 too. This chain connects TRBV2 to TRBJ1-3; maybe TRBD1 (5 bases). V was cut by 6 bases and J by 2 bases, with 8 bases left in between. There are 13 residues in the CDR3. CDR1 is SNHLY and CDR2 is FYNNEI in the germline V gene. The CDR3 DNA is TGTGCCAGCAGGGAGGGGCCTGGAAACACCATATATTTT. Protein product: CASREGPGNTIYF. The whole variable domain, remainder taken from reference TRBV2 and TRBJ1-3, is EPEVTQTPSHQVTQMGQEVILRCVPISNHLYFYWYRQILGQKVEFLVSFYNNEISEKSEIFDDQFSVERPDGSNFTLKIRSTKLEDSAMYFCASREGPGNTIYFGEGSWLTVV.

The chain carries TRBV7-9 and TRBJ1-2; 7 bases agree with TRBD1. Germline V CDR1 and CDR2: SEHNR, FQNEAQ (reference sequence). V dropped 5 bases and J dropped 7; count of bases not matched to a gene: 16. There are 16 residues in the CDR3. Here the CDR3 reads CASSPGSGGSVSGYTF. The CDR3, as DNA: TGTGCCAGCAGCCCCGGGTCAGGGGGAAGTGTTAGTGGCTACACCTTC.

V is TRBV7-2 and J is TRBJ2-5, with TRBD1 as a possible D gene (7 bases). V gave up 5 bases and J gave up 4 bases, with 11 bases separating them. Germline CDR1 and CDR2: SGHTA and FQGNSA. The CDR3 loop spans 13 amino acids. CDR3 sequence: CASSQGGLETQYF. Here the CDR3 DNA reads TGTGCCAGCAGCCAGGGGGGTTTAGAGACCCAGTACTTC.

The table lists this clone with a count of one. This chain connects TRBV5-1 to TRBJ2-7, with 10 bases identical to TRBD1. The V and J ends lost 4 bases and 6 bases, in that order; junction bases with no gene match: 10. The CDR3 totals 15 residues. Germline CDR1 reads SGHRS; CDR2 reads YFSETQ. CDR3 nucleotide sequence: TGCGCCAGCAGCGAACACGACAGGGGGCGACTCGAGCAGTACTTC. The encoded protein is CASSEHDRGRLEQYF. Together with reference TRBV5-1 and TRBJ2-7, the CDR3 gives the full variable domain: KAGVTQTPRYLIKTRGQQVTLSCSPISGHRSVSWYQQTPGQGLQFLFEYFSETQRNKGNFPGRFSGRQFSNSRSEMNVSTLELGDSALYLCASSEHDRGRLEQYFGPGTRLTVT.

This chain uses TRBV15 with TRBJ1-4; no clear D. The length of the CDR3 is 14 residues. V lost 1 base, J lost 7 bases, and 10 bases lay in between. Germline V gives CDR1 LNHNV, CDR2 YYDKDF (reference sequence). This chain's CDR3 is CATSRAQAGEKLFF. The CDR3 region has the DNA TGTGCCACCAGCAGAGCCCAGGCGGGTGAAAAACTGTTTTTT.

V gene TRBV7-2 combines with J gene TRBJ2-6; TRBD2 matches at 11 bases. CDR1 is SGHTA and CDR2 is FQGNSA in the germline V gene. CDR3 size: 18 residues. V lost 2 bases to trimming and J lost 0 bases; unmatched junction nucleotides: 3. The CDR3 DNA follows: TGTGCCAGCAGCTTATTTAGCGGGGGGGTCTCTGGGGCCAACGTCCTGACTTTC. Its protein product is CASSLFSGGVSGANVLTF.

The chain combines TRBV6-5 with TRBJ2-7, with 7 bases aligning to TRBD1. CDR3 size: 14 residues. The germline CDR1 and CDR2 sequences are MNHEY and SVGAGI. V shed 4 bases, J shed 6 bases, and the junction held 9 bases outside the gene matches. In nucleotides, the CDR3 is TGTGCCAGCAGTTTACAGACAGGGCCCCGCGAGCAGTACTTC. Protein product: CASSLQTGPREQYF.

This chain links TRBV19 with TRBJ2-6; D is unresolved. CDR1 and CDR2 from the germline V gene are LNHDA and SQIVND (reference sequence). This CDR3 has 14 residues. V was shortened by 7 bases and J by 0 bases, with 7 bases between the two germline ends. The CDR3 region is CASTSLSGANVLTF. DNA of the CDR3: TGTGCCAGTACTTCTCTCTCTGGGGCCAACGTCCTGACTTTC.

V and J are TRBV7-2 and TRBJ2-2, with 9 bases that match TRBD2. Unmatched junction bases numbered 7, after V lost 4 bases and J lost 1 base. The CDR3 spans 17 residues. Germline-derived CDR1 and CDR2 are SGHTA and FQGNSA. CDR3 in DNA: TGTGCCAGCAGCTGGTATAGCGGGAGCCGGAACACCGGGGAGCTGTTTTTT. It codes for CASSWYSGSRNTGELFF.

The rearrangement joins TRBV5-8 to TRBJ2-3, with TRBD2 matching 8 bases. The germline CDR1 and CDR2 sequences are SGHTS and YDEGEE. Germline trimming cut 3 bases from V and 0 bases from J; bases unmatched to any gene: 6. The CDR3 totals 16 residues. Written as DNA, the CDR3 is TGTGCCAGCAGCTACGGTTTAGCGGGGAGCACAGATACGCAGTATTTT. This encodes CASSYGLAGSTDTQYF.

This clone has just one count. The chain joins TRBV27 to TRBJ2-1; the match to TRBD2 covers 7 bases. Trimming at V came to 1 base and at J to 7 bases, leaving 7 bases not matched to a gene. The germline CDR1 and CDR2 sequences are MNHEY and SMNVEV (reference sequence). The CDR3 is 15 residues long. The CDR3 loop is CASSLFTGGSNEQFF. In DNA, the CDR3 is TGTGCCAGCAGTTTATTTACGGGAGGCTCTAATGAGCAGTTCTTC.

This chain joins TRBV27 and TRBJ1-1; no clear D gene. The CDR3 consists of 14 residues. In germline, CDR1 is MNHEY, CDR2 SMNVEV (reference sequence). The V gene lost 6 bases and the J gene lost 0 bases, with 11 bases spanning the gap. The CDR3: CASRPSPVNTEAFF. CDR3 sequence (DNA): TGTGCCAGCAGACCATCCCCGGTGAACACTGAAGCTTTCTTT.